Below are 2 T cell receptor beta chains sequenced from a single sample in a study of blood T cell repertoires in COVID-19. TCRdb's copy holds only in-frame clones and misses some; the assay was immunoSEQ multiplex PCR. The sample includes under 200,000 clones, 85% to 95% of them seen just once. The specimen sequenced was peripheral blood. The receptors originated from a man over 45 with acute or convalescent COVID-19.

The chain couples TRBV19 to TRBJ2-7; 7 bases agree with TRBD2. V lost 1 base to trimming and J lost 3 bases; unmatched junction nucleotides: 6. The CDR3 has 15 residues. Germline-derived CDR1 and CDR2 are LNHDA and SQIVND (reference sequence). CDR3 bases: TGTGCCAGTAGTATAGCGGGAGCGGGGTTCTACGAGCAGTACTTC. Amino acids: CASSIAGAGFYEQYF.

The chain carries TRBV7-2 and TRBJ1-5, with a weak D call TRBD1 (6 bases). The CDR3 totals 14 residues. Germline CDR1 SGHTA, CDR2 FQGNSA. The V end was cut by 5 bases, the J end by 5 bases, with 13 bases between. The CDR3 DNA reads as TGTGCCAGCAGCCGGACAGCAAACTATCAGCCCCAGCATTTT. Protein product: CASSRTANYQPQHF.